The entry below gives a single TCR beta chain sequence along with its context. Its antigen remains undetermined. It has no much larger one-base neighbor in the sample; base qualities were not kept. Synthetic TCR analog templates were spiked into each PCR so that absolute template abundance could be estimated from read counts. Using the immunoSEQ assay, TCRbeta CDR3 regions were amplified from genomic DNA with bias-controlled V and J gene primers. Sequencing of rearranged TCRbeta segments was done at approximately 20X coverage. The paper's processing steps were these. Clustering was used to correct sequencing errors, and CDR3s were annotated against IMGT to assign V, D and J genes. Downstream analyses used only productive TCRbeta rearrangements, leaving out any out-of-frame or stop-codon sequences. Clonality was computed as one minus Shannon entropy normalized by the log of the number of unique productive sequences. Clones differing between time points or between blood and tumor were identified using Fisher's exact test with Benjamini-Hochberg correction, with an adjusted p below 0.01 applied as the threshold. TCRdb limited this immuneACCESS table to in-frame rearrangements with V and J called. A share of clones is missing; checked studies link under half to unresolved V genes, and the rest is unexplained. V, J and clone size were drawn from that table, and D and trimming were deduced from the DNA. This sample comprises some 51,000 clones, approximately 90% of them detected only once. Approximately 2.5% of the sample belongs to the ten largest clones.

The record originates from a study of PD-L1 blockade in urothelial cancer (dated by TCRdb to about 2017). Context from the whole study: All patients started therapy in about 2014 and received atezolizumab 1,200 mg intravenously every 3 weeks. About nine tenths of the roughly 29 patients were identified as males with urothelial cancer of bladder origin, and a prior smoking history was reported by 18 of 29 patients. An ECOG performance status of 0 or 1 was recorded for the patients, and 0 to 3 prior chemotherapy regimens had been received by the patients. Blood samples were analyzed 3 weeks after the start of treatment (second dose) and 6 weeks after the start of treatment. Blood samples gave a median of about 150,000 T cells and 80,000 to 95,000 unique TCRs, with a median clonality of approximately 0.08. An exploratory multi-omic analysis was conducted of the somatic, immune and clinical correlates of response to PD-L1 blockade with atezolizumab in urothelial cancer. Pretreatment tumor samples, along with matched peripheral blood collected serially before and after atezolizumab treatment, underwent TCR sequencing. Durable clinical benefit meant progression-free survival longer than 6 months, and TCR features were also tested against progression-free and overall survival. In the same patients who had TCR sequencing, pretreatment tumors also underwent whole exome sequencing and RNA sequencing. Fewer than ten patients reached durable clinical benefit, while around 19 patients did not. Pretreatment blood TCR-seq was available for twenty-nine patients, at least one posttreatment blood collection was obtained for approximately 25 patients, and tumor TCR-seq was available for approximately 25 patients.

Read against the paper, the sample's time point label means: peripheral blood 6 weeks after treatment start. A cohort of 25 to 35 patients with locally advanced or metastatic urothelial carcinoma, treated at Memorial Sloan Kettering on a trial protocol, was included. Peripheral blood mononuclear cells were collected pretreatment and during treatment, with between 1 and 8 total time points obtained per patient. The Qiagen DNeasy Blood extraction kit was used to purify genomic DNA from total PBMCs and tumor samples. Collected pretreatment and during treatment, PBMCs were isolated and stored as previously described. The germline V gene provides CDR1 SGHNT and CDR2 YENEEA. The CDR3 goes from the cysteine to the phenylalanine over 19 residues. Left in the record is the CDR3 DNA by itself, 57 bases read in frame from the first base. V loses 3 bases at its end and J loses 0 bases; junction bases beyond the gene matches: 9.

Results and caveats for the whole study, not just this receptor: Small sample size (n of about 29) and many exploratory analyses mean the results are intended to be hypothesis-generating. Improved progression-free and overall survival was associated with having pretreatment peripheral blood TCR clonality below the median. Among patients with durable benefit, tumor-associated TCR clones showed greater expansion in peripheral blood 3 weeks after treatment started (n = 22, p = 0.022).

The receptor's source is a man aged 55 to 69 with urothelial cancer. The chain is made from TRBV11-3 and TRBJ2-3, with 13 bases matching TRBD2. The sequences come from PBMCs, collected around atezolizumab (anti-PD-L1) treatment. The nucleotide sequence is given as TGTGCCAGCAGCTTTCTCCCACTAGCGGGGGGGTTTAGCACAGATACGCAGTATTTT. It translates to CASSFLPLAGGFSTDTQYF.